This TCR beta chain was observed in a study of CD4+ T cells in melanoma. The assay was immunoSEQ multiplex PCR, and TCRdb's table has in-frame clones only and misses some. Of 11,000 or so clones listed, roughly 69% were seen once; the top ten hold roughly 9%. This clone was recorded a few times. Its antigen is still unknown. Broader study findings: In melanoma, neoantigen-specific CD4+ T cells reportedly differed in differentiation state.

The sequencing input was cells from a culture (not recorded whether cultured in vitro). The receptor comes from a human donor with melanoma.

Here the CDR3 DNA reads TGTGCCAGCAGCTCGCCCCCGGGCAGACTGCCCGAGACAGATACGCAGTATTTT. Amino acid sequence: CASSSPPGRLPETDTQYF. The J gene is TRBJ2-3, the V gene TRBV9; D unresolved. The germline CDR1 and CDR2 sequences are SGDLS and YYNGEE. Between the trimmed V and J ends, which lost 4 bases and 3 bases, there was a span of 24 bases. This CDR3 is built from 18 residues.